These T cell receptor beta chains were read from a single sample in a study of blood T cell repertoires in COVID-19. Assay: immunoSEQ multiplex PCR; the TCRdb copy retains only in-frame clones and omits some. The data show around 170,000 clones, about 88% seen once. Sequencing input: peripheral blood. The receptors here all came from a man aged 25 to 40 with active or convalescent COVID-19. The CDR3 runs from the conserved cysteine through the conserved F or W. The D gene is left open where the match is weak. Clone size is shown for a subset of rows, as once, few, many or a class of expanded clone.

abundance: NA
v_gene: TRBV7-6
d_gene: NA
j_gene: TRBJ2-2
CDR3nt: TGTGCCAGCAGCCCCTTACAGGGGAACACCGGGGAGCTGTTTTTT
CDR3aa: CASSPLQGNTGELFF

abundance: NA
v_gene: TRBV28
d_gene: TRBD1
j_gene: TRBJ1-5
CDR3nt: TGTGCCAGCCGGGACAGCTTATTTCGAAATCAGCCCCAGCATTTT
CDR3aa: CASRDSLFRNQPQHF

abundance: once
v_gene: TRBV3-1/TRBV3-2
d_gene: NA
j_gene: TRBJ1-2
CDR3nt: TGTGCCAGCAGCCAAGAGGACTCATTGTCGGACTATGGCTACACCTTC
CDR3aa: CASSQEDSLSDYGYTF

abundance: once
v_gene: TRBV19
d_gene: NA
j_gene: TRBJ1-2
CDR3nt: TGTGCCAGTAGCCGCTCCGGGACAACTAACTATGGCTACACCTTC
CDR3aa: CASSRSGTTNYGYTF

abundance: NA
v_gene: TRBV27
d_gene: NA
j_gene: TRBJ2-1
CDR3nt: TGTGCCAGCAGTTTATCGGGAGGGGGACTCCCCTACAATGAGCAGTTCTTC
CDR3aa: CASSLSGGGLPYNEQFF

abundance: NA
v_gene: TRBV5-6
d_gene: NA
j_gene: TRBJ1-5
CDR3nt: TGTGCCAGCAGCCTTGGGGGGTTCAATCAGCCCCAGCATTTT
CDR3aa: CASSLGGFNQPQHF

abundance: once
v_gene: TRBV7-8
d_gene: NA
j_gene: TRBJ1-1
CDR3nt: TGTGCCAGCAGCTTACCCCCCCTAGGAATGAACACTGAAGCTTTCTTT
CDR3aa: CASSLPPLGMNTEAFF

abundance: few
v_gene: TRBV24-1
d_gene: TRBD1
j_gene: TRBJ1-2
CDR3nt: TGTGCCACCTGGGACAGGGGAAAGAGTGGCTACACCTTC
CDR3aa: CATWDRGKSGYTF

abundance: NA
v_gene: TRBV5-1
d_gene: TRBD1
j_gene: TRBJ2-2
CDR3nt: TGCGCCAGCAGCTGGACAGGGAACACCGGGGAGCTGTTTTTT
CDR3aa: CASSWTGNTGELFF

abundance: NA
v_gene: TRBV7-9
d_gene: NA
j_gene: TRBJ1-2
CDR3nt: TGTGCCAGCAGCTTAGGACAGCCAACTAACTATGGCTACACCTTC
CDR3aa: CASSLGQPTNYGYTF

abundance: NA
v_gene: TRBV7-2
d_gene: TRBD1
j_gene: TRBJ2-7
CDR3nt: TGTGCCAGCAGCGCGGGACAGGGGTTAGGCGAGCAGTACTTC
CDR3aa: CASSAGQGLGEQYF

abundance: NA
v_gene: TRBV19
d_gene: TRBD1
j_gene: TRBJ1-2
CDR3nt: TGTGCCAGTACCCTACAGGGGGTTAACTATGGCTACACCTTC
CDR3aa: CASTLQGVNYGYTF

abundance: once
v_gene: TRBV5-5
d_gene: TRBD1
j_gene: TRBJ1-1
CDR3nt: TGTGCCAGCAGCGGACAGGGTCTCACTGAAGCTTTCTTT
CDR3aa: CASSGQGLTEAFF

abundance: few
v_gene: TRBV5-1
d_gene: NA
j_gene: TRBJ1-1
CDR3nt: TGCGCCAGCAGCTTGAGAGGATCCTACACTGAAGCTTTCTTT
CDR3aa: CASSLRGSYTEAFF

abundance: NA
v_gene: TRBV20-1
d_gene: NA
j_gene: TRBJ1-5
CDR3nt: TGCAGTGCTAGTCAGGGGCATTATAGCAATCAGCCCCAGCATTTT
CDR3aa: CSASQGHYSNQPQHF

abundance: NA
v_gene: TRBV7-3
d_gene: NA
j_gene: TRBJ2-1
CDR3nt: TGTGCCAGCAGCACACCTGGCAGGTCCGGGACAAAGGCGTCGACCGAGCAGTTCTTC
CDR3aa: CASSTPGRSGTKASTEQFF

abundance: NA
v_gene: TRBV6-5
d_gene: TRBD2
j_gene: TRBJ2-1
CDR3nt: TGTGCCAGCAGTCTCGGGGGGACCTACAATGAGCAGTTCTTC
CDR3aa: CASSLGGTYNEQFF

abundance: NA
v_gene: TRBV10-3
d_gene: NA
j_gene: TRBJ2-7
CDR3nt: TGTGCCATCAGGGACAACTACGAGCAGTACTTC
CDR3aa: CAIRDNYEQYF

abundance: NA
v_gene: TRBV7-6
d_gene: NA
j_gene: TRBJ1-4
CDR3nt: TGTGCCAGCAGCTTAGCGCGAGTGTGGGCGGGTGAAAAACTGTTTTTT
CDR3aa: CASSLARVWAGEKLFF

abundance: NA
v_gene: TRBV29-1
d_gene: TRBD2
j_gene: TRBJ2-1
CDR3nt: TGCAGCGTTGAGATGACGACTAGCGGGAAGGGGCAGTTCTTC
CDR3aa: CSVEMTTSGKGQFF

abundance: NA
v_gene: TRBV24-1
d_gene: TRBD2
j_gene: TRBJ2-5
CDR3nt: TGTGCCACCCGTGAGAGTAGCGGGAGGGAGACCCAGTACTTC
CDR3aa: CATRESSGRETQYF

abundance: NA
v_gene: TRBV27
d_gene: TRBD1
j_gene: TRBJ1-6
CDR3nt: TGTGCCAGTCGGACAGGCCCCTATAATTCACCCCTCCACTTT
CDR3aa: CASRTGPYNSPLHF

abundance: NA
v_gene: TRBV27
d_gene: NA
j_gene: TRBJ2-2
CDR3nt: TGTGCCAGCAGTTTTTTAACCGGGGAGCTGTTTTTT
CDR3aa: CASSFLTGELFF

abundance: NA
v_gene: TRBV2
d_gene: TRBD2
j_gene: TRBJ2-7
CDR3nt: TGTGCCAGCAGTAGACTAGCGGGAGAAGGGGAGCAGTACTTC
CDR3aa: CASSRLAGEGEQYF